This TCR beta chain was retrieved from a study of T cell responses to AZD1222 COVID-19 vaccine. Study-wide results and limits: Dominant CD4 TCR responses targeted spike regions 160-218 and 743-854.

Profiled with immunoSEQ multiplex PCR; TCRdb holds only in-frame clones, not every one. Seen here are 150,000 to 200,000 clones, under 95% observed once, and the top ten hold approximately 1.2%. Concerning this clone itself: The antigen remains undetermined.

Second-dose intervals near 4 or 12 weeks were combined. CDR1 and CDR2 (germline): LGHNA, YSLEER. This CDR3 is 13 amino acids long. V was trimmed by 3 bases and J by 6 bases, leaving 11 bases between them. The TCR was taken from an adult who received the AZD1222 COVID-19 vaccine. This sample comprised peripheral blood, obtained 28 days after the second AZD1222 dose. The chain carries TRBV4-3 and TRBJ1-1; D unresolved. The CDR3 sequence: CASSHTRGPEAFF. The CDR3 nucleotides read TGCGCCAGCAGCCATACCCGAGGACCTGAAGCTTTCTTT.